The 21 T cell receptor beta chains reported below all come from one sample, sequenced in a study of control samples from healthy donors and cancer patients. This table comes from immunoSEQ multiplex PCR, and its TCRdb copy is limited to in-frame clones, with some not included. The table lists about 140,000 clones, approximately 90% of them singletons. The sequenced material came from blood. Receptors originate from a woman younger than 45 in good health.

V is TRBV27 and J is TRBJ2-2; D may be TRBD1 (6 bases). There are 14 residues in the CDR3. Trimming removed 5 bases from V and 1 base from J, with 8 bases in between. Looked up from germline, CDR1 is MNHEY and CDR2 is SMNVEV (reference sequence). CDR3 region: CASSMGQNTGELFF. The CDR3 DNA reads as TGTGCCAGCAGTATGGGACAGAACACCGGGGAGCTGTTTTTT.

CDR3 in amino acids: CASRGTGMGYGYTF. CDR3 coding DNA: TGTGCCAGCAGGGGGACAGGGATGGGCTATGGCTACACCTTC. The chain is built from TRBV2 and TRBJ1-2, with 9 nucleotides matching TRBD1. The CDR3 consists of 14 residues. Looked up from germline, CDR1 is SNHLY and CDR2 is FYNNEI. The trim removed 6 bases at V and 4 bases at J, leaving 6 bases unmatched.

This chain connects TRBV28 to TRBJ1-1, with D perhaps TRBD1 (5 bases). V was clipped by 4 bases and J by 0 bases, with 18 bases between them. The CDR3 runs 17 residues. Germline CDR1 reads MDHEN; CDR2 reads SYDVKM. The CDR3 DNA sequence: TGTGCCAGCAGTTACGACGGCCCCAGGGAATTGAACACTGAAGCTTTCTTT. It translates to CASSYDGPRELNTEAFF.

This sequence joins TRBV19 and TRBJ1-1; no definite D call. CDR1 LNHDA and CDR2 SQIVND come from the germline V gene (reference sequence). Trimming removed 6 bases from V and 2 bases from J, with 16 bases in between. The CDR3 has 15 amino acids. The CDR3 region has the DNA TGTGCCAGTAGCCCGGATCGGGGAAAAAACACTGAAGCTTTCTTT. Its protein is CASSPDRGKNTEAFF.

V and J are TRBV9 and TRBJ2-5; 14 nucleotides agree with TRBD2. The germline gives CDR1 SGDLS, CDR2 YYNGEE. Trimming at V came to 4 bases and at J to 2 bases, leaving 10 bases not matched to a gene. The CDR3 loop spans 18 amino acids. Written as DNA, the CDR3 is TGTGCCAGCAGCCGTACCCGTGGACTAGCGGGAGGTCAAGAGACCCAGTACTTC. Encoded protein: CASSRTRGLAGGQETQYF.

V and J are TRBV19 and TRBJ1-5; D is unclear. The CDR3 contains 15 residues. Trimming pared 6 bases from V and 0 bases from J, leaving 12 bases between. Germline CDR1 and CDR2: LNHDA and SQIVND (reference sequence). CDR3 in amino acids: CASSETYYSNQPQHF. CDR3 nucleotide sequence: TGTGCCAGTAGCGAGACCTACTATAGCAATCAGCCCCAGCATTTT.

The V and J genes are TRBV9 and TRBJ2-1, with 11 bases lining up with TRBD2. Unmatched junction bases numbered 9, after V lost 3 bases and J lost 4 bases. Germline V gene data show CDR1 as SGDLS and CDR2 as YYNGEE. This CDR3 is 17 amino acids long. The CDR3 nucleotides are TGTGCCAGCAGCGGAGATAGCGGGAGGGCCGGGTACAATGAGCAGTTCTTC. Amino acid sequence: CASSGDSGRAGYNEQFF.

The chain uses TRBV7-2 and TRBJ1-2, with a possible D match to TRBD1 (5 bases). The V gene's germline CDR1 is SGHTA and CDR2 FQGNSA. The CDR3 is made up of 13 amino acids. V lost 0 bases, J lost 10 bases, and 12 bases lay in between. The CDR3 loop reads CASSLAGETTYTF. CDR3 bases: TGTGCCAGCAGCTTAGCGGGGGAGACGACCTACACCTTC.

This clone was observed a few times. The chain recombines TRBV5-4 with TRBJ2-2; unclear D gene. Trimming took 4 bases from V and 1 from J, leaving 11 bases between them. Germline assignment: CDR1 SGHNT and CDR2 YYREEE (reference sequence). This CDR3 has 15 residues. CDR3 sequence: CASSPGPRNTGELFF. CDR3 DNA sequence: TGTGCCAGCAGCCCGGGCCCTAGGAACACCGGGGAGCTGTTTTTT.

The rearrangement uses TRBV10-2 and TRBJ1-2, with D maybe TRBD1 (5 bases). Trimming took 0 bases from V and 6 from J, leaving 11 bases between them. CDR1 WSHSY and CDR2 SAAADI come from the germline V gene. The CDR3 totals 14 residues. The DNA of the CDR3 is TGCGCCAGCAGTGAGTCAGGCAGGGTCGATGGCTACACCTTC. Its protein product is CASSESGRVDGYTF.

This clone showed up just once. This sequence joins TRBV6-6 and TRBJ2-1; 12 bases agree with TRBD2. Per the germline V gene, CDR1 is MNHNY and CDR2 is SVGAGI (reference sequence). The CDR3 extends over 15 amino acids. The V and J ends lost 6 bases and 8 bases, in that order; junction bases with no gene match: 8. CDR3 loop: CASRTSGSSRYEQFF. CDR3 coding DNA: TGTGCCAGCAGGACTAGCGGGAGTTCCAGGTATGAGCAGTTCTTC.

The CDR3 nucleotides are TGTGCCAGCAGACCCAGTACAACTAATGAAAAACTGTTTTTT. It specifies CASRPSTTNEKLFF. This chain links TRBV28 with TRBJ1-4; the D is unclear. CDR3 size: 14 residues. Germline V CDR1 and CDR2: MDHEN, SYDVKM. V was shortened by 6 bases and J by 0 bases, with 8 bases between the two germline ends.

The chain couples TRBV27 to TRBJ1-1; D unresolved. The CDR3 is 14 amino acids. V was shortened by 1 base and J by 2 bases, with 8 bases between the two germline ends. Germline CDR1 reads MNHEY; CDR2 reads SMNVEV (reference sequence). The CDR3 reads CASSLFGVNTEAFF. DNA for the CDR3: TGTGCCAGCAGTTTATTTGGGGTTAACACTGAAGCTTTCTTT.

This clone appeared a single time. J is TRBJ1-5 and V is TRBV29-1; TRBD1 is a possible D gene (5 bases). Trimming took off 6 bases at V and 3 bases at J, with 12 bases between the two ends. The CDR3 is 13 residues long. Germline-derived CDR1 and CDR2 are SQVTM and ANQGSEA. The CDR3 DNA reads as TGCAGCGTGGGGCCTGGCTCCAATCAGCCCCAGCATTTT. Its protein is CSVGPGSNQPQHF. The full variable domain, in which reference TRBV29-1 and TRBJ1-5 provide the parts outside the CDR3, is SAVISQKPSRDICQRGTSLTIQCQVDSQVTMMFWYRQQPGQSLTLIATANQGSEATYESGFVIDKFPISRPNLTFSTLTVSNMSPEDSSIYLCSVGPGSNQPQHFGDGTRLSIL.

The chain recombines TRBV28 with TRBJ1-4; TRBD1 might be the D (5 bases). V dropped 6 bases and J dropped 0 bases, with 14 bases sitting between them. CDR1 and CDR2 (germline): MDHEN, SYDVKM. This CDR3 region has 16 residues. As DNA, the CDR3 is TGTGCCAGCAGGTTACCAGGGACTTCAACTAATGAAAAACTGTTTTTT. The encoded protein is CASRLPGTSTNEKLFF.

This clone was detected once. CDR3 nucleotide sequence: TGTGCCAGCAGCTTGGGGATAGCAGCTAACTATGGCTACACCTTC. Encoded protein: CASSLGIAANYGYTF. The rearrangement uses TRBV5-6 and TRBJ1-2; D is unresolved. Germline values: CDR1 SGHDT, CDR2 YYEEEE. Trimming left V 0 bases short and J 0 bases short, with 9 bases between. The CDR3 runs 15 residues.

The rearrangement uses TRBV13 and TRBJ2-4, with 9 nucleotides matching TRBD2. The CDR3 spans 18 residues. The germline V gene encodes CDR1 PRHDT and CDR2 FYEKMQ (reference sequence). V lost 1 base and J lost 0; bases outside the gene matches: 7. As DNA, the CDR3 is TGTGCCAGCAGCTTAGACGGTAGCGGGAGCTCAGCCAAAAACATTCAGTACTTC. Protein product: CASSLDGSGSSAKNIQYF.

CDR3 residues: CSGLSGGNTGELFF. The DNA for the CDR3 is TGCAGCGGCCTTAGCGGGGGGAACACCGGGGAGCTGTTTTTT. V is TRBV29-1 and J is TRBJ2-2; 9 bases are shared with TRBD2. V lost 7 bases and J lost 1; bases outside the gene matches: 4. Germline CDR1 SQVTM, CDR2 ANQGSEA. This CDR3 has 14 amino acids.

The chain combines TRBV29-1 with TRBJ1-2; 9 bases agree with TRBD1. This CDR3 has 13 residues. Germline values: CDR1 SQVTM, CDR2 ANQGSEA. J gave up 5 bases and V 1 base, and 2 bases lay outside the gene matches. DNA for the CDR3: TGCAGCGTTGAAGCGGGGACAGGGTATGGCTACACCTTC. It codes for CSVEAGTGYGYTF.

The V gene is TRBV24-1, the J gene TRBJ2-1; 8 nucleotides match TRBD2. The CDR3 extends over 15 amino acids. Germline CDR1 is KGHDR and CDR2 is SFDVKD. The junction had 3 bases not matched to a gene; V was cut back by 0 bases and J by 6 bases. DNA of the CDR3: TGTGCCACCAGTGATTTGGCGGGAGGCACCAATGAGCAGTTCTTC. This translates into CATSDLAGGTNEQFF.

The chain combines TRBV4-2 with TRBJ1-2, with D perhaps matching TRBD1 (6 bases). CDR3 length equals 15 residues. The germline V and J ends were trimmed by 0 bases and 3 bases, with 11 bases remaining between them. The germline V gene has CDR1 LGHNA and CDR2 YNFKEQ. CDR3 coding DNA: TGTGCCAGCAGCCAAGATTCGACAGGCGACTATGGCTACACCTTC. Translation: CASSQDSTGDYGYTF.